A selection of T cell receptor beta chains follows, all from one sample in a study of immune heterogeneity within non-small cell lung tumors. TCRdb re-called the multiplex PCR reads through MiXCR, storing one row per CDR3 protein. In the table there are several thousand distinct CDR3 sequences, approximately 35% of which are singletons. The sample taken for sequencing was lung tumor tissue. The receptor set was obtained from a man aged 65 to 79 with non-small cell lung cancer. Each CDR3 is given with its conserved first and last residue. The order of the fields is CDR3 length, D gene, clone size, V gene, J gene, CDR3 DNA, CDR3 protein. The D gene is left open where the match is weak. Clone sizes are given selectively: once, few, many, or a class where the clone is expanded.

>13|-|-|TRBV20-1|TRBJ2-3
TGCAGCGAGGAGGCGGATAGCACAGATACGCAGTATTTT
CSEEADSTDTQYF
>14|TRBD2|-|TRBV7-2|TRBJ2-3
TGTGCCAGCAGCCCCGGACTAGCGGGAGATACGCAGTATTTT
CASSPGLAGDTQYF
>12|-|-|TRBV6-2/TRBV6-3|TRBJ2-5
TGTGCCAGCTCTAGCCAGAAAGAGACCCAGTACTTC
CASSSQKETQYF
>16|TRBD2|medium-sized|TRBV7-6|TRBJ2-1
TGTGCCAGCAGCTTCACTACGGGGGACTACTACAATGAGCAGTTCTTC
CASSFTTGDYYNEQFF
>13|-|-|TRBV5-6|TRBJ1-1
TGTGCCAGCAGCTTGTCGCCGAACACTGAAGCTTTCTTT
CASSLSPNTEAFF
>13|-|-|TRBV29-1|TRBJ1-2
TGCAGCGTTCTAAGAGGGAGCGGCTATGGCTACACCTTC
CSVLRGSGYGYTF
>11|-|few|TRBV20-1|TRBJ2-3
TGCAGTGGGAGGCACACAGATACGCAGTATTTT
CSGRHTDTQYF
>14|-|-|TRBV20-1|TRBJ1-2
TGCAGTGCTAGAGGTCTAGGGAAGAACTATGGCTACACCTTC
CSARGLGKNYGYTF
>16|TRBD2|-|TRBV18|TRBJ2-1
TGTGCCAGCTCACCCGGGACTAGCGGGACCTACAATGAGCAGTTCTTC
CASSPGTSGTYNEQFF
>15|-|-|TRBV11-3|TRBJ2-3
TGTGCCAGCAGCTTAACTAACAGGGTTTTGGATACGCAGTATTTT
CASSLTNRVLDTQYF
>13|TRBD2|-|TRBV7-7|TRBJ2-7
TGTGCTAGCAGCATTGGGACTAGCTACGAGCAGTACTTC
CASSIGTSYEQYF
>15|TRBD2|-|TRBV7-6|TRBJ2-3
TGTGCCAGCAGCCAACTAGCGGGAGCCCCAGATACGCAGTATTTT
CASSQLAGAPDTQYF
>15|-|-|TRBV9|TRBJ2-3
TGTGCCAGCAGCTCCGAGGGGGGAGGCACAGATACGCAGTATTTT
CASSSEGGGTDTQYF
>16|-|-|TRBV7-2|TRBJ2-1
TGTGCCAGCAGCACTCGGGGTACGACGCGTTACAATGAGCAGTTCTTC
CASSTRGTTRYNEQFF
>14|TRBD1|-|TRBV3-1|TRBJ2-3
TGTGCCAGCAGCCTCAGGGGGCGACCAGATACGCAGTATTTT
CASSLRGRPDTQYF
>17|-|few|TRBV2|TRBJ2-1
TGTGCCAGCAGGACACAGGGAACGGGAGGTGGTGACAATGAGCAGTTCTTC
CASRTQGTGGGDNEQFF
>14|-|-|TRBV18|TRBJ2-2
TGTGCCGGCTCACCACTAGAAGGTACCGGGGAGCTGTTTTTT
CAGSPLEGTGELFF
>15|TRBD2|-|TRBV6-1|TRBJ2-3
TGTGCCAGCAGTGTGGTCGGGGGGGAGTTGTCGACGCAGTATTTT
CASSVVGGELSTQYF
>16|-|-|TRBV20-1|TRBJ2-1
TGCAGTGCTAGAGATCCTCAGCGGCTTCTTTGGAATGAGCAGTTCTTC
CSARDPQRLLWNEQFF
>17|-|-|TRBV3-1|TRBJ1-1
TGTGCCAGCAGCCAAGACCCTAGGCAGGGAGGTTATACTGAAGCTTTCTTT
CASSQDPRQGGYTEAFF
>13|-|large|TRBV20-1|TRBJ1-3
TGCAGTGCCACCGGGACGCTTGGAAACACCATATATTTT
CSATGTLGNTIYF
>17|-|few|TRBV4-1|TRBJ2-7
TGCGCCAGCAGCCAAATCGTTGTTCGGTTCGACTCCTACGAGCAGTACTTC
CASSQIVVRFDSYEQYF
>14|TRBD1|few|TRBV19|TRBJ2-3
TGTGCCAGTTCCCCAGGGGGTTACACAGATACGCAGTATTTT
CASSPGGYTDTQYF
>14|TRBD1|few|TRBV2|TRBJ2-7
TGTGCCAGCAGTGACCCGGGACAGGGCTACGAGCAGTACTTC
CASSDPGQGYEQYF
>14|-|few|TRBV5-6|TRBJ2-7
TGTGCCAGCAGCTGGGGAATAGGGTCCTACGAGCAGTACTTC
CASSWGIGSYEQYF
>14|TRBD1|few|TRBV30|TRBJ2-7
TGTGCCTGGAGTGTACCGGGCAGGGGGTACGAGCAGTACTTC
CAWSVPGRGYEQYF
>16|-|once|TRBV27|TRBJ2-2
TGTGCCAGCAGTCTCTGGGCGGGATCGAACACCGGGGAGCTGTTTTTT
CASSLWAGSNTGELFF
>15|TRBD2|few|TRBV28|TRBJ2-7
TGTGCCAGCAGTTCCTTCTTAGCGGGAGGTTACGAGCAGTACTTC
CASSSFLAGGYEQYF
>15|-|few|TRBV27|TRBJ2-2
TGTGCCAGCAAGTCCCGGGGCTCCCCCTCCGGGGAGCTGTTTTTT
CASKSRGSPSGELFF
>15|-|-|TRBV11-2|TRBJ2-7
TGTGCCAGCAGCAGCAGGGGAGCTTCTGGCTACGAGCAGTACTTC
CASSSRGASGYEQYF
>16|TRBD2|-|TRBV29-1|TRBJ2-7
TGCAGCGCCAAGGGACTAGCGGGACGGCGAACCTACGAGCAGTACTTC
CSAKGLAGRRTYEQYF
>12|-|-|TRBV7-3|TRBJ2-7
TGTGCCAGCAGCTTAAATGGCTACGAGCAGTACTTC
CASSLNGYEQYF